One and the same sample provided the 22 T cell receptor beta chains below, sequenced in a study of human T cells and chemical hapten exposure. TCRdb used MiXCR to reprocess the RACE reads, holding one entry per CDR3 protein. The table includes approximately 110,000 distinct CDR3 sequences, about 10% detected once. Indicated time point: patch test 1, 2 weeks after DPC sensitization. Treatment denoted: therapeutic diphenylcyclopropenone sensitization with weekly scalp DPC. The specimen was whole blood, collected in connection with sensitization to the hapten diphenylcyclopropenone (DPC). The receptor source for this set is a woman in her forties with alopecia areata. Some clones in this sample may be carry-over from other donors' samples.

The CDR3 sequence: CASSRQGREKLFF. The CDR3 nucleotides are TGTGCCAGCAGTCGACAGGGACGTGAAAAACTGTTTTTT. The chain links TRBV12-3 or TRBV12-4 to TRBJ1-4; 7 bases are a match to TRBD1. The CDR3 is 13 residues long. V was pared by 5 bases and J by 7 bases, with 4 bases of the junction left unmatched.

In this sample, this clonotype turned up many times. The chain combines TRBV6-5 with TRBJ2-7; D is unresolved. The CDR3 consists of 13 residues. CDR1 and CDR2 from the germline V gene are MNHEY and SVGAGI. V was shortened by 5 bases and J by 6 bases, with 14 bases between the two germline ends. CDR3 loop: CASSPPRRGEQYF. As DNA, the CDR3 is TGTGCCAGCAGTCCCCCGCGGCGCGGCGAGCAGTACTTC.

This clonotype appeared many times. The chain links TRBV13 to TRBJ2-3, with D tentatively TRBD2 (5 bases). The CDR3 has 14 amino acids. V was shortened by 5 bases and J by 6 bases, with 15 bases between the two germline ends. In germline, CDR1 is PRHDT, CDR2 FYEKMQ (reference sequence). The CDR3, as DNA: TGTGCCAGCAGCCCGGCATTACTAGGGGATACGCAGTATTTT. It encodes CASSPALLGDTQYF.

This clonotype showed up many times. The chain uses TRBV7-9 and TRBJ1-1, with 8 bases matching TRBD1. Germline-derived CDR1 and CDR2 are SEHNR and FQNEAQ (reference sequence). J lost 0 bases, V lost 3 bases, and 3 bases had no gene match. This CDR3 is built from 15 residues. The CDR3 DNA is TGTGCCAGCAGCTTCCGGACAGGGTTGAACACTGAAGCTTTCTTT. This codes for CASSFRTGLNTEAFF.

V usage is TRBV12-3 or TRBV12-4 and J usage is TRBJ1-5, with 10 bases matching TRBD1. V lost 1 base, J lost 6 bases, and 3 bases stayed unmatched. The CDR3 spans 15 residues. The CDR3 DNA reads TGTGCCAGCAGTTTAGGGACAGGGGGTGGTCAGCCCCAGCATTTT. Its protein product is CASSLGTGGGQPQHF.

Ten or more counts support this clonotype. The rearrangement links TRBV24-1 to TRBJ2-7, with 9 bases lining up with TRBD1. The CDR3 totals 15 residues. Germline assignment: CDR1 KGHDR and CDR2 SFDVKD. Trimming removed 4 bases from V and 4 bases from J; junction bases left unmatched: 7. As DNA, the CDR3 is TGTGCCACCAGTGAAGATGGGACAGGGAGATACGAGCAGTACTTC. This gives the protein CATSEDGTGRYEQYF.

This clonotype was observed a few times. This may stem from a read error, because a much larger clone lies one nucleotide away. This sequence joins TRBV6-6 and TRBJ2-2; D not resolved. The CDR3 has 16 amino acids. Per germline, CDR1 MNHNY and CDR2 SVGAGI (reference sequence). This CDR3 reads CAGSYSTARSTGELFF. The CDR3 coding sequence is TGTGCCGGCAGTTACTCGACGGCGAGAAGCACCGGGGAGCTGTTTTTT.

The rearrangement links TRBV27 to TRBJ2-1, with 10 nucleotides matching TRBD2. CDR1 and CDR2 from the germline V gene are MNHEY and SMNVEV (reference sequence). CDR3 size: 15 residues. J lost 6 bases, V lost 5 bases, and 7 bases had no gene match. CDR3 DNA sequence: TGTGCCAGCAGTCCGCTAGCGGGAGTCCCCAATGAGCAGTTCTTC. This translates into CASSPLAGVPNEQFF.

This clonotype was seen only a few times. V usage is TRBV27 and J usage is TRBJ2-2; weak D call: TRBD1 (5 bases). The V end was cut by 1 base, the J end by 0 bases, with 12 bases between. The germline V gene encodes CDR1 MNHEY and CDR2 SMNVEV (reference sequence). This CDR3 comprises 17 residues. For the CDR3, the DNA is TGTGCCAGCAGTTTATTTAAGGGGCAAGCGAACACCGGGGAGCTGTTTTTT. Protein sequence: CASSLFKGQANTGELFF.

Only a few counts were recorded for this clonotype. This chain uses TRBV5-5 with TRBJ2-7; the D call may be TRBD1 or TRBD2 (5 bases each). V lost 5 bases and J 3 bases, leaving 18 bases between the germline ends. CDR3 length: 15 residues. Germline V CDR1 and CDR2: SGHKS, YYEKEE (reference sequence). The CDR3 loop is CASRMSYGAGYEQYF. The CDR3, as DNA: TGTGCCAGCAGGATGTCGTACGGGGCAGGCTACGAGCAGTACTTC. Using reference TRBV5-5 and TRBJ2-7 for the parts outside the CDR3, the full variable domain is DAGVTQSPTHLIKTRGQQVTLRCSPISGHKSVSWYQQVLGQGPQFIFQYYEKEERGRGNFPDRFSARQFPNYSSELNVNALLLGDSALYLCASRMSYGAGYEQYFGPGTRLTVT.

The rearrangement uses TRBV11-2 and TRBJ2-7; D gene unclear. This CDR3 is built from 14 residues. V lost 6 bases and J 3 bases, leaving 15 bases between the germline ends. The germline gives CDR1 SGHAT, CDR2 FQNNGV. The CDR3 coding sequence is TGTGCCAGCAGTCGCACGACCTCCGGCTACGAGCAGTACTTC. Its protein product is CASSRTTSGYEQYF.

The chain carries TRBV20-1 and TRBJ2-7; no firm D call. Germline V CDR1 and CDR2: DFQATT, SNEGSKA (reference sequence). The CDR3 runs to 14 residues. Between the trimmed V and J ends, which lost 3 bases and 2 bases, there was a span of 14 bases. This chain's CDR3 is CSARKSVGAYEQYF. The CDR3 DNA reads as TGCAGTGCTAGGAAATCTGTAGGTGCCTACGAGCAGTACTTC.

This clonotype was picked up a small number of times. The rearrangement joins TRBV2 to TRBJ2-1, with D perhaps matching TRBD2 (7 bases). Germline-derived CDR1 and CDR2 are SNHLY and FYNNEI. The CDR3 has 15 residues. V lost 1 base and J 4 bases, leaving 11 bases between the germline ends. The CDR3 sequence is CASSEVRGAYNEQFF. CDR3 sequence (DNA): TGTGCCAGCAGTGAAGTCCGGGGGGCTTACAATGAGCAGTTCTTC.

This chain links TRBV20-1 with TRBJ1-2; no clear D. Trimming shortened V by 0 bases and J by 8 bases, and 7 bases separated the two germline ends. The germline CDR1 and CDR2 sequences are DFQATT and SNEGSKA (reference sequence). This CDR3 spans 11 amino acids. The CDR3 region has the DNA TGCAGTGCTAGAGATTTGGTCGGCTACACCTTC. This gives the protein CSARDLVGYTF.

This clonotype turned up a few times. The CDR3 reads CSARKDDEKLFF. CDR3 nucleotides: TGCAGTGCTAGGAAGGATGATGAAAAACTGTTTTTT. The chain employs TRBV20-1 and TRBJ1-4; D unresolved. The CDR3 spans 12 residues. Germline V CDR1 and CDR2: DFQATT, SNEGSKA (reference sequence). The ends were cut back, 3 bases at V and 6 bases at J, with 8 bases in the middle.

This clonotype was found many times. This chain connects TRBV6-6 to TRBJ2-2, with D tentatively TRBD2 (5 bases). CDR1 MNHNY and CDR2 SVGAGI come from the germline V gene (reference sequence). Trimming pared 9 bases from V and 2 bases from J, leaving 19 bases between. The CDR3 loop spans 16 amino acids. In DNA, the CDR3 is TGTGCCAGTCGCACAAACCGCCGGGGAAACACCGGGGAGCTGTTTTTT. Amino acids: CASRTNRRGNTGELFF.

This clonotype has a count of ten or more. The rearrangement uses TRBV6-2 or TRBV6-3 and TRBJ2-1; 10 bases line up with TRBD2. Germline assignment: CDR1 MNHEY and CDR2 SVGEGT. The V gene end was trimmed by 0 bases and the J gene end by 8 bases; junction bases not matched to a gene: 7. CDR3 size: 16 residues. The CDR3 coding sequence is TGTGCCAGCAGTTACTCGATTGGACTAGCGGCCTATGAGCAGTTCTTC. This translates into CASSYSIGLAAYEQFF.

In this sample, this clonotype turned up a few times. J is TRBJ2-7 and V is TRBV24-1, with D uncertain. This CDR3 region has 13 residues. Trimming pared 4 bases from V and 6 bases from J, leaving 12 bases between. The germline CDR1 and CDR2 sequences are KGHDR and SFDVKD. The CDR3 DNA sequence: TGTGCCACCAGTGAGATATTCGGGTTCGAGCAGTACTTC. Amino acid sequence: CATSEIFGFEQYF.

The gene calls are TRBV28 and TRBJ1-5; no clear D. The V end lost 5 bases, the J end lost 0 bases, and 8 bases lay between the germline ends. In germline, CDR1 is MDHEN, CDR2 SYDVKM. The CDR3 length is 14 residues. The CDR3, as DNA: TGTGCCAGCAGTGCACATGATAGCAATCAGCCCCAGCATTTT. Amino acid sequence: CASSAHDSNQPQHF.

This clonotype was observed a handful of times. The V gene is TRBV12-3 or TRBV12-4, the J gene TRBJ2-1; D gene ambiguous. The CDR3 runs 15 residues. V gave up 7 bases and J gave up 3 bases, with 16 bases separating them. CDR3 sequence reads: CASISQFDNYNEQFF. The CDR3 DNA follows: TGTGCCAGCATTAGCCAATTCGATAACTACAATGAGCAGTTCTTC.

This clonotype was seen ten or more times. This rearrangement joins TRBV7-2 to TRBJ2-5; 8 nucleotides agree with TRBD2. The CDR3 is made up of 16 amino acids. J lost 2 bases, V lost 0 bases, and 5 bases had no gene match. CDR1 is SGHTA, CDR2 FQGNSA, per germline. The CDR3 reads CASSLARAGGQETQYF. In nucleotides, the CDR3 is TGTGCCAGCAGCTTAGCCCGGGCGGGAGGTCAAGAGACCCAGTACTTC.

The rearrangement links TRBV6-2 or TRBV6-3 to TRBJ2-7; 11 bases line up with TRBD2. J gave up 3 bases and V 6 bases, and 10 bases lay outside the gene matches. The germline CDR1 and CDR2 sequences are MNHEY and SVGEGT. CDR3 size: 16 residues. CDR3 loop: CASSRGLAGTLYEQYF. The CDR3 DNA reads TGTGCCAGCAGCCGCGGACTAGCGGGCACCCTCTACGAGCAGTACTTC.